This T cell receptor beta chain was captured in a study of glioma-infiltrating T cells. Concerning this clonotype: Antigen specificity is unknown. Just one base apart from a much larger clone, this may be a read error.

This CDR3 spans 16 amino acids. Germline values: CDR1 MNHEY, CDR2 SVGAGI. The iRepertoire nested amplicon-rescue multiplex PCR amplified TCR alpha and beta CDR3s from RNA. One-step reverse transcription and amplification started from approximately 100-400 ng of tissue mRNA or PBMC total RNA. TCRdb re-called the multiplex PCR reads with MiXCR, one entry per CDR3 protein. The sample holds some 100,000 distinct CDR3 sequences, 20% to 25% seen once. Overall study results and limits: Tissue and blood shared very few CDR3 sequences. Non-neoplastic patients had below-expected tissue-blood divergence, while all gliomas exceeded expectation.

V and J are TRBV6-5 and TRBJ2-7; TRBD2 agrees at 7 bases. The specimen sequenced was glioma tissue, nonneoplastic brain tissue, or PBMCs (not recorded which). This TCR was sampled from a human donor with low-grade glioma or glioblastoma, undergoing nonglioma brain surgery, or in good health (not recorded which). The CDR3, as DNA: TGTGCCACCAGTGATTGGGAGGGGCTCTCCTACAATGAGCAGTACTTC. The encoded protein is CATSDWEGLSYNEQYF.